The T cell receptor beta chain described here comes from a study of T-cell reconstitution after alpha-beta-depleted transplantation in children. Germline-derived CDR1 and CDR2 are SGHVS and FQNEAQ. The CDR3 has 15 residues. Trimming left V 2 bases short and J 2 bases short, with 12 bases between. Unique molecular identifiers were incorporated when the TCRbeta library was constructed. TCRdb re-derived calls from the PCR reads in MiXCR, one entry per CDR3 protein. The sample has a few hundred thousand distinct CDR3 sequences; 15% to 20% are singletons. This TCR derives from a human donor who donated a stem cell graft to a child with acute lymphoblastic leukemia. This specimen was PBMCs from the stem cell graft donor, taken from the stem cell graft. V is TRBV7-8 and J is TRBJ2-5; D remains unclear. CDR3 region: CASSLPAAGQETQYF. CDR3 nucleotide sequence: TGTGCCAGCAGCTTACCCGCGGCCGGGCAAGAGACCCAGTACTTC. The variable domain in full, with the rest retrieved from reference TRBV7-8 and TRBJ2-5, is GAGVSQSPRYKVAKRGQDVALRCDPISGHVSLFWYQQALGQGPEFLTYFQNEAQLDKSGLPSDRFFAERPEGSVSTLKIQRTQQEDSAVYLCASSLPAAGQETQYFGPGTRLLVL.